This T cell receptor beta chain was documented in a study of control samples from healthy donors and cancer patients. TCRdb keeps only in-frame clones here, not all; method: immunoSEQ multiplex PCR. The sample carries over 110,000 clones, about nine tenths recorded once. The germline CDR1 and CDR2 sequences are SGHNT and YYREEE (reference sequence). There are 13 residues in the CDR3. V trimming: 6 bases; J trimming: 4 bases; junction bases outside the gene matches: 4. The receptor was isolated from a man aged 30 to 39 in good health. Sample: blood. The chain has TRBV5-4 and TRBJ2-7; 10 bases line up with TRBD1. CDR3 nucleotide sequence: TGTGCCAGCAAAAGACAGGGGGCTTACGAGCAGTACTTC. This gives the protein CASKRQGAYEQYF.